This T cell receptor beta chain was captured in a study of blood T cell repertoires in COVID-19. As for the study in general: Italy, Spain and the United States were the sources of the convalescent and acute COVID-19 samples. The cDNA or gDNA used as material had been derived from T cells, B-cell-depleted T cells, or PBMCs.

The CDR3 is 14 residues long. CDR1 and CDR2 (germline): MRHNA, SNTAGT. Trimming cost V 4 bases and J 6 bases; bases outside gene matches: 5. As processed by the authors: Nucleated cell number was recorded as an estimate derived from reference gene primer amplification. Using immunoSEQ multiplex PCR, the repertoire was profiled, and TCRdb retains in-frame clones only, with some absent. V and J calls and clone size follow that table, whereas D and trimming were derived from the DNA. The table records tens of thousands of clones, roughly three quarters of them present only once. This chain connects TRBV6-4 to TRBJ2-4; 8 bases align to TRBD2. The TCR was taken from a human donor in a cohort sampled during active COVID-19. The sequencing input was peripheral blood. CDR3 amino acids: CASSATSGGNIQYF. In DNA, the CDR3 is TGTGCCAGCAGTGCAACTAGCGGCGGAAACATTCAGTACTTC.